This T cell receptor (beta chain) was retrieved from a study of cytomegalovirus exposure and HLA in healthy donors. Findings and caveats of the study: It was likely that a cluster of highly shared sequence variants was a sequencing artifact. Among donors in an Asian-associated ancestry cluster, a later analysis reportedly found fewer N-insertions than the approximately 700-donor mean. HLA-A and HLA-B allele assignments for most subjects were reportedly predicted accurately using TCR beta sequences.

Germline V gene data show CDR1 as LNHDA and CDR2 as SQIVND (reference sequence). V trimming: 7 bases; J trimming: 4 bases; junction bases outside the gene matches: 3. The CDR3 extends over 13 amino acids. Researchers ran the PCR with 60 Vbeta and 13 Jbeta primers. Clones were sequenced by immunoSEQ multiplex PCR, and TCRdb holds only the in-frame ones, with some missing. The sample shows some 180,000 clones, 78% of them seen only once. As to this clone: The antigen remains unidentified.

The sample was PBMCs. This rearrangement joins TRBV19 to TRBJ1-5; 8 nucleotides line up with TRBD1. The receptor comes from a woman aged 30 to 39 in good health and CMV-seropositive. This CDR3 reads CASKDRENQPQHF. DNA for the CDR3: TGTGCCAGTAAGGACAGGGAGAATCAGCCCCAGCATTTT.